The 7 T cell receptor beta chains given below trace back to one sample, sequenced in a study of patients and donors after allogeneic stem cell transplantation. MiXCR, run by TCRdb on the RT-PCR reads, gives a single entry per CDR3 protein. Seen here are 420 or so distinct CDR3 sequences, approximately 0.69% observed once, and the top ten hold roughly a fifth. The sample comprised blood, either unsorted or a sorted T cell fraction (not recorded which). The origin of the receptors is a human donor who was either an allogeneic HSCT recipient or a stem cell or donor lymphocyte infusion donor (not recorded which). It is not recorded whose cells these are; they may come from a transplant donor.

In its sample, this clonotype ranks as large. V and J are TRBV2 and TRBJ1-2, with TRBD1 as a possible D gene (5 bases). There are 13 residues in the CDR3. Between the trimmed V and J ends, which lost 9 bases and 0 bases, there was a span of 11 bases. In germline, CDR1 is SNHLY, CDR2 FYNNEI. CDR3 sequence: CARAQASNYGYTF. The CDR3, as DNA: TGTGCCAGGGCACAGGCGTCTAACTATGGCTACACCTTC.

The chain recombines TRBV19 with TRBJ1-6; 9 bases align to TRBD1. The V and J ends lost 9 bases and 10 bases, in that order; junction bases with no gene match: 13. The CDR3 totals 15 residues. Germline V gene data show CDR1 as LNHDA and CDR2 as SQIVND (reference sequence). Here the CDR3 DNA reads TGTGCCAGCAGGACTACCGGACAGGGGAAGTCACCCCTCCACTTT. Translated, it gives CASRTTGQGKSPLHF. Full variable domain (outside the CDR3, taken from reference TRBV19 and TRBJ1-6): DGGITQSPKYLFRKEGQNVTLSCEQNLNHDAMYWYRQDPGQGLRLIYYSQIVNDFQKGDIAEGYSVSREKKESFPLTVTSAQKNPTAFYLCASRTTGQGKSPLHFGNGTRLTVT.

Judged by abundance, this clonotype is large. The V call is TRBV4-2, the J call TRBJ1-1; maybe TRBD1 (6 bases). The CDR3 runs 14 residues. Germline values: CDR1 LGHNA, CDR2 YNFKEQ. V gave up 2 bases and J gave up 4 bases, with 11 bases separating them. CDR3 region: CASSQMTGTTEAFF. DNA for the CDR3: TGTGCCAGCAGCCAAATGACAGGAACCACTGAAGCTTTCTTT.

This clonotype is large (0.1 to 1%). V and J are TRBV11-2 and TRBJ2-3; D not resolved. This CDR3 is built from 14 residues. The germline gives CDR1 SGHAT, CDR2 FQNNGV. V dropped 0 bases and J dropped 6 bases, with 10 bases sitting between them. The CDR3 region is CASSLDRRMDTQYF. CDR3 nucleotide sequence: TGTGCCAGCAGCTTAGATCGTAGAATGGATACGCAGTATTTT.

This clonotype is large. The V gene is TRBV29-1, the J gene TRBJ2-7, with TRBD1 identical over 9 bases. V lost 0 bases and J lost 4; bases outside the gene matches: 4. The CDR3 is made up of 14 amino acids. Germline V CDR1 and CDR2: SQVTM, ANQGSEA. CDR3 region: CSVEDQDRGYEQYF. DNA for the CDR3: TGCAGCGTTGAAGATCAGGACAGGGGTTACGAGCAGTACTTC.

Sample share makes this clonotype medium-sized (0.01 to 0.1%). The genes are TRBV5-1 and TRBJ2-1; no clear D gene. CDR3 length: 12 amino acids. Germline CDR1 SGHRS, CDR2 YFSETQ. The V gene lost 1 base and the J gene lost 9 bases, with 8 bases spanning the gap. CDR3 in amino acids: CASSLIQSEQFF. The CDR3 coding sequence is TGCGCCAGCAGCTTGATCCAGTCTGAGCAGTTCTTC.

By share, this clonotype ranks as large. The chain's CDR3 is CASSSNTGELFF. CDR3 coding DNA: TGTGCCAGCAGTTCGAACACCGGGGAGCTGTTTTTT. This chain connects TRBV7-3 to TRBJ2-2; no definite D call. The CDR3 runs 12 residues. Germline V gene data show CDR1 as SGHTA and CDR2 as FQGTGA. Trimming shortened V by 6 bases and J by 0 bases, and 2 bases separated the two germline ends.